This T cell receptor beta chain was recovered during a study of cytomegalovirus exposure and HLA in healthy donors. As for the study in general: T cells numbering around 180 million yielded fewer than 140 million unique TCR beta sequences in an earlier analysis. Drawn from HLA-typed donors, approximately 85 million unique TCRs were held in an early data release.

There are 15 residues in the CDR3. The V segment lost 8 bases and the J segment 7 bases; nucleotides outside the gene matches: 16. Germline lookup yields CDR1 SNHLY and CDR2 FYNNEI. Of note for this clone: Its antigen remains unidentified.

It was with 60 Vbeta and 13 Jbeta primers that the PCR ran. Some clones are missing from TCRdb's copy, which holds only in-frame ones; the method was immunoSEQ multiplex PCR. Of 140,000 or so clones in the sample, around three quarters are singletons; the top ten hold about 2.5%. Study observations and caveats: With DRB1 most and HLA-C fewest, TCR association rates differed between HLA loci in a later analysis.

The V gene is TRBV2, the J gene TRBJ2-7; TRBD1 matches at 8 bases. Sequencing used PBMCs. This receptor was obtained from a woman under 30 in good health and CMV-seropositive. The CDR3 DNA follows: TGTGCCAGCTGCACAGGGGGAAAGGGGCGAGGAGAGCAGTACTTC. It yields the protein CASCTGGKGRGEQYF.